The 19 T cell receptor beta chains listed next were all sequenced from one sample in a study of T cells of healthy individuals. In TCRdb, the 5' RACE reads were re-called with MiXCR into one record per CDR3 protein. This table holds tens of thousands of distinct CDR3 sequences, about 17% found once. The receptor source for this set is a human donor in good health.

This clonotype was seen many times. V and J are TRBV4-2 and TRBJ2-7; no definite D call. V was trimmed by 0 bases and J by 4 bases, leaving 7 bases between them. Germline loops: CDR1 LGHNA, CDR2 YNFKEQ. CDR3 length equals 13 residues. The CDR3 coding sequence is TGTGCCAGCAGCCAAGATGCGGTGTACGAGCAGTACTTC. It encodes CASSQDAVYEQYF.

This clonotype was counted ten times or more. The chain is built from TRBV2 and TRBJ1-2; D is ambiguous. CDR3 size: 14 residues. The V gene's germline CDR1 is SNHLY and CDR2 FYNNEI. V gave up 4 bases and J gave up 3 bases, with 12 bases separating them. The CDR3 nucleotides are TGTGCCAGCAGTGGCACGTGGGCAGACTATGGCTACACCTTC. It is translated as CASSGTWADYGYTF.

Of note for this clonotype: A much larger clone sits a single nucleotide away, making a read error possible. CDR3 amino acids: CASSVRVGTDTQYF. In DNA form, the CDR3 reads TGTGCCAGCAGTGTAAGAGTGGGCACAGATACGCAGTATTTT. The genes are TRBV2 and TRBJ2-3; D ambiguous. The CDR3 has 14 residues. Trimming stripped 4 bases from V and 1 base from J, with 9 bases between. Germline V lookup: CDR1 SNHLY, CDR2 FYNNEI.

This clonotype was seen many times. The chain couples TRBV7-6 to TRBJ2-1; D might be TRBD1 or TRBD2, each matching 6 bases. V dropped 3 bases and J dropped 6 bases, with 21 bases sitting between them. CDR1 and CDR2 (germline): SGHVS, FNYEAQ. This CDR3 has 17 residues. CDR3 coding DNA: TGTGCCAGCAGCTTGGGGGGCTCGGGCCTCGAATTCAATGAGCAGTTCTTC. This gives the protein CASSLGGSGLEFNEQFF.

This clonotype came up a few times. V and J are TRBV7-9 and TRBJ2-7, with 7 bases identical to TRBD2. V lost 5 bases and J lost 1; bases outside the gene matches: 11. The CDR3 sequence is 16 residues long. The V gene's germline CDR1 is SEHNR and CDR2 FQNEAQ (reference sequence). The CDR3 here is CASSPPSGAGSYEQYF. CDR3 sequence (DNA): TGTGCCAGCAGCCCGCCGAGCGGGGCCGGTTCCTACGAGCAGTACTTC.

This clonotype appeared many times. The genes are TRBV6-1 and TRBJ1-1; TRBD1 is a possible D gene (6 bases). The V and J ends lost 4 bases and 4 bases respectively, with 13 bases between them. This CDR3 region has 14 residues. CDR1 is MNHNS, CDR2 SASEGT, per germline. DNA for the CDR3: TGTGCCAGCAGTGTAGTGACAGGACGCACTGAAGCTTTCTTT. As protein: CASSVVTGRTEAFF.

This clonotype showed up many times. In DNA, the CDR3 is TGTGCCAGCAGTTTAGGGCGCGTCTACGAGCAGTACTTC. Translating it yields CASSLGRVYEQYF. V usage is TRBV28 and J usage is TRBJ2-7; D gene unclear. Germline-derived CDR1 and CDR2 are MDHEN and SYDVKM. This CDR3 has 13 residues. Deletions cut 2 bases from V and 3 bases from J, with 8 bases between.

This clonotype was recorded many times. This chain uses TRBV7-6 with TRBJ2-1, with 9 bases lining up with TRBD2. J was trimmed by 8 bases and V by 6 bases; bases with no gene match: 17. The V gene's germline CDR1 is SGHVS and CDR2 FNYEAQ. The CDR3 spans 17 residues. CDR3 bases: TGTGCCAGCAGTAATCCTTATCGGCCTAGCGGGAACTATGAGCAGTTCTTC. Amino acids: CASSNPYRPSGNYEQFF.

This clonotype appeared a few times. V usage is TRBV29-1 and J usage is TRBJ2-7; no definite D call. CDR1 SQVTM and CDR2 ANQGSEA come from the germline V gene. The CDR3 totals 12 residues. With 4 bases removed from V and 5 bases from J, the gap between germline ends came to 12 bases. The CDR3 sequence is CSVVERVDEQYF. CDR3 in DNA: TGCAGCGTTGTCGAACGGGTCGACGAGCAGTACTTC.

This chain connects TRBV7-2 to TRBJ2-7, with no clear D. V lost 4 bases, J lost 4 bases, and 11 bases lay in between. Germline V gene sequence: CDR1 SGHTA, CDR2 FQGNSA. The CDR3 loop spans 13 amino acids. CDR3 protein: CASSWIPDYEQYF. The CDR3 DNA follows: TGTGCCAGCAGCTGGATTCCCGATTACGAGCAGTACTTC.

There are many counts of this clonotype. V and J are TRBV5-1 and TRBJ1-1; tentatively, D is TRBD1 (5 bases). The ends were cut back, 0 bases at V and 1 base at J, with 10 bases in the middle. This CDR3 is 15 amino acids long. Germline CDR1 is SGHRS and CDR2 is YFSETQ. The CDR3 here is CASSLVGQANTEAFF. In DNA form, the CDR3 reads TGCGCCAGCAGCTTGGTTGGACAAGCGAACACTGAAGCTTTCTTT.

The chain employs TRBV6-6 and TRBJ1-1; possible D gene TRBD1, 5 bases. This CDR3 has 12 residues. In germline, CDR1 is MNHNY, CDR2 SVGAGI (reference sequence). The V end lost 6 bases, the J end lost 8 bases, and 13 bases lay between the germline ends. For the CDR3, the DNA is TGTGCCAGCAGCCATTCGACAGAAGAAGCTTTCTTT. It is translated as CASSHSTEEAFF.

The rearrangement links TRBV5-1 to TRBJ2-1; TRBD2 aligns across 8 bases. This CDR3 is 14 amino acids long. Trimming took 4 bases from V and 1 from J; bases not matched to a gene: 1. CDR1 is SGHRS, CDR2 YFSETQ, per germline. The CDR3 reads CASSGLASYNEQFF. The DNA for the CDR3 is TGCGCCAGCAGCGGACTAGCATCCTACAATGAGCAGTTCTTC.

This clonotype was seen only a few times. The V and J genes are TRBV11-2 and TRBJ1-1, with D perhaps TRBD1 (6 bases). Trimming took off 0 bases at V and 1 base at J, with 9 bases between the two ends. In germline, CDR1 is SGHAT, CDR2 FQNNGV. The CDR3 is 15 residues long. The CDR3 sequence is CASSLDLTGNTEAFF. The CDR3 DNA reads TGTGCCAGCAGCTTAGACCTGACAGGGAACACTGAAGCTTTCTTT.

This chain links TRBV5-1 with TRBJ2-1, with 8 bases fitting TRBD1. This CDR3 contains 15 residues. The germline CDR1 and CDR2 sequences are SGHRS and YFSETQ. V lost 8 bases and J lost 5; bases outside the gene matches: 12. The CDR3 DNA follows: TGCGCCAGTTACCCGGCGGACAGGGTGAACAATGAGCAGTTCTTC. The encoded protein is CASYPADRVNNEQFF.

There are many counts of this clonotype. In nucleotides, the CDR3 is TGTGCCACCAGCAGACCGATAATGAACACTGAAGCTTTCTTT. Protein sequence: CATSRPIMNTEAFF. This chain joins TRBV15 and TRBJ1-1; D unresolved. With 2 bases removed from V and 0 bases from J, the gap between germline ends came to 7 bases. Germline loops: CDR1 LNHNV, CDR2 YYDKDF (reference sequence). The CDR3 has 14 residues.

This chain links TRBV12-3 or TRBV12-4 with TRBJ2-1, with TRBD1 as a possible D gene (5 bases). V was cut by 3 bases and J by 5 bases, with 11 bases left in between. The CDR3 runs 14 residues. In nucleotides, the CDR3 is TGTGCCAGCAGTTTTATGGGGCGAAACAATGAGCAGTTCTTC. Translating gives CASSFMGRNNEQFF.

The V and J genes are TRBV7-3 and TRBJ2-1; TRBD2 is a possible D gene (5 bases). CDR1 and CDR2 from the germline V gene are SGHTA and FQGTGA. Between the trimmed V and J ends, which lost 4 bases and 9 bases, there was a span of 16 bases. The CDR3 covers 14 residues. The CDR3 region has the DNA TGTGCCAGCAGCTCCCCGGGGTTCGGCGGTGAGCAGTTCTTC. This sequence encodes CASSSPGFGGEQFF.

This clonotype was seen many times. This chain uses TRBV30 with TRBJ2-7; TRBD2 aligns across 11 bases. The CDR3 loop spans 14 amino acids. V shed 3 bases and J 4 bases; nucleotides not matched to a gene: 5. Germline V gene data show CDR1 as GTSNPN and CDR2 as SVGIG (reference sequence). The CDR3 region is CAWRKTSGTYEQYF. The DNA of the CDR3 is TGTGCCTGGAGGAAGACTAGCGGGACGTACGAGCAGTACTTC.